One and the same sample provided the 25 T cell receptor beta chains below, sequenced in a study of cytomegalovirus exposure and HLA in healthy donors. The PCR had 60 Vbeta and 13 Jbeta primers. Method: immunoSEQ multiplex PCR; TCRdb's copy keeps in-frame clones and lacks some. The sample lists some 150,000 clones, 80% occurring once. The sequenced material came from PBMCs. The receptors stem from a woman aged 50 to 65 in good health and CMV-seropositive.

The table lists this clone with a count of one. The chain couples TRBV7-9 to TRBJ2-1; 10 nucleotides agree with TRBD2. With 4 bases clipped from V and 7 bases from J, the junction kept 7 bases outside the gene matches. The CDR3 totals 15 residues. Germline V CDR1 and CDR2: SEHNR, FQNEAQ (reference sequence). This CDR3 reads CASSSVAGGFNEQFF. Here the CDR3 DNA reads TGTGCCAGCAGCTCAGTAGCGGGAGGATTTAATGAGCAGTTCTTC.

V and J are TRBV13 and TRBJ2-5, with D unresolved. The last part of the DNA fits TRBJ2-7 better; the J call may be wrong. The CDR3 is 14 amino acids. Per germline, CDR1 PRHDT and CDR2 FYEKMQ (reference sequence). The CDR3 loop is CASSWRLGSYEQYF. The CDR3 DNA sequence: TGTGCCAGCAGCTGGCGTTTGGGCTCCTACGAGCAGTACTTC.

The chain has TRBV5-1 and TRBJ1-1, with a possible D match to TRBD1 (6 bases). This CDR3 spans 16 amino acids. Trimming took 1 base from V and 5 from J, leaving 18 bases between them. Per the germline V gene, CDR1 is SGHRS and CDR2 is YFSETQ. The CDR3 is CASSLPNTVTGTEAFF. CDR3 in DNA: TGCGCCAGCAGCTTGCCAAACACAGTTACAGGGACTGAAGCTTTCTTT. Supplemented by reference TRBV5-1 and TRBJ1-1, the full variable domain reads KAGVTQTPRYLIKTRGQQVTLSCSPISGHRSVSWYQQTPGQGLQFLFEYFSETQRNKGNFPGRFSGRQFSNSRSEMNVSTLELGDSALYLCASSLPNTVTGTEAFFGQGTRLTVV.

The chain links TRBV30 to TRBJ2-4; D may be TRBD2 (6 bases). The CDR3 length is 15 residues. V lost 3 bases and J 0 bases, leaving 12 bases between the germline ends. Germline assignment: CDR1 GTSNPN and CDR2 SVGIG (reference sequence). CDR3 region: CAWSAGLLAKNIQYF. The CDR3 region has the DNA TGTGCCTGGAGCGCGGGACTCTTAGCCAAAAACATTCAGTACTTC. Drawing the rest from reference TRBV30 and TRBJ2-4, the complete variable domain is SQTIHQWPATLVQPVGSPLSLECTVEGTSNPNLYWYRQAAGRGLQLLFYSVGIGQISSEVPQNLSASRPQDRQFILSSKKLLLSDSGFYLCAWSAGLLAKNIQYFGAGTRLSVL.

V usage is TRBV10-1 and J usage is TRBJ2-7; 7 positions agree with TRBD2. V dropped 3 bases and J dropped 1; count of bases not matched to a gene: 12. Germline V lookup: CDR1 WNHNN, CDR2 SYGVQD (reference sequence). The CDR3 consists of 17 residues. The CDR3 sequence is CASSDSRAGIGSYEQYF. The CDR3 nucleotides read TGCGCCAGCAGTGATTCTAGAGCGGGAATCGGGTCCTACGAGCAGTACTTC.

This chain uses TRBV2 with TRBJ2-6; 13 bases match TRBD2. The germline V gene encodes CDR1 SNHLY and CDR2 FYNNEI. V was clipped by 3 bases and J by 0 bases; unmatched bases: 5. There are 19 residues in the CDR3. The CDR3 DNA reads TGTGCCAGCAGTGACGGACTAGCGGGGGTACTCTCTGGGGCCAACGTCCTGACTTTC. Its protein product is CASSDGLAGVLSGANVLTF.

This clone was picked up a small number of times. The chain is built from TRBV28 and TRBJ2-7, with 8 bases that match TRBD1. Per germline, CDR1 MDHEN and CDR2 SYDVKM. Unmatched junction bases numbered 6, after V lost 0 bases and J lost 2 bases. The CDR3 is 16 amino acids. This CDR3 reads CASSLWNVQGAYEQYF. The CDR3 DNA is TGTGCCAGCAGTTTATGGAACGTACAGGGGGCCTACGAGCAGTACTTC. Variable domain in full (rest from reference TRBV28 and TRBJ2-7): DVKVTQSSRYLVKRTGEKVFLECVQDMDHENMFWYRQDPGLGLRLIYFSYDVKMKEKGDIPEGYSVSREKKERFSLILESASTNQTSMYLCASSLWNVQGAYEQYFGPGTRLTVT.

The V call is TRBV6-5, the J call TRBJ1-2, with 7 bases that match TRBD1. J gave up 8 bases and V 0 bases, and 6 bases lay outside the gene matches. Germline-derived CDR1 and CDR2 are MNHEY and SVGAGI. This CDR3 contains 14 residues. Here the CDR3 DNA reads TGTGCCAGCAGTTACTCCTCAGGGGGGCAAGGCTACACCTTC. This encodes CASSYSSGGQGYTF.

The chain joins TRBV4-2 to TRBJ2-2, with D perhaps TRBD2 (6 bases). V lost 1 base and J 3 bases, leaving 18 bases between the germline ends. Per the germline V gene, CDR1 is LGHNA and CDR2 is YNFKEQ. The CDR3 has 18 amino acids. This chain's CDR3 is CASSQGANGGGHTGELFF. The CDR3 DNA is TGTGCCAGCAGCCAAGGGGCTAACGGGGGTGGGCACACCGGGGAGCTGTTTTTT.

This chain joins TRBV15 and TRBJ2-3, with 11 bases identical to TRBD2. The CDR3 totals 15 residues. Germline-derived CDR1 and CDR2 are LNHNV and YYDKDF (reference sequence). Trimming removed 9 bases from V and 2 bases from J; junction bases left unmatched: 7. The CDR3 DNA is TGTGCCACTGAAGGGACTAGCGGAATCACAGATACGCAGTATTTT. Amino acids: CATEGTSGITDTQYF.

The chain combines TRBV2 with TRBJ1-5; the D gene is possibly TRBD1 (5 bases). The CDR3 runs to 15 residues. V dropped 3 bases and J dropped 4 bases, with 13 bases sitting between them. In germline, CDR1 is SNHLY, CDR2 FYNNEI. CDR3 sequence: CASSDYQGRNQPQHF. The CDR3 nucleotides are TGTGCCAGCAGTGATTATCAGGGCCGGAATCAGCCCCAGCATTTT.

This clone was seen once. The chain is built from TRBV6-5 and TRBJ1-1; TRBD1 aligns across 11 bases. V dropped 2 bases and J dropped 6; count of bases not matched to a gene: 8. Germline CDR1 and CDR2: MNHEY and SVGAGI. CDR3 length: 16 residues. The CDR3 DNA reads TGTGCCAGCAGTTACATAGGACAGGGGGCTCGACCTGAAGCTTTCTTT. As protein: CASSYIGQGARPEAFF.

The chain recombines TRBV11-2 with TRBJ2-1, with 10 bases aligning to TRBD1. The germline gives CDR1 SGHAT, CDR2 FQNNGV. The ends lost 5 bases at V and 3 bases at J; junction bases unmatched: 4. The CDR3 consists of 15 residues. The CDR3 sequence is CASSRDRGLYNEQFF. CDR3 DNA sequence: TGTGCCAGCAGCCGGGACAGGGGCCTCTACAATGAGCAGTTCTTC.

This chain links TRBV19 with TRBJ1-5; 8 bases are a match to TRBD1. CDR3 length equals 16 residues. Losses at the gene ends were 6 bases for V and 6 bases for J; bases not matched to a gene: 13. The V gene's germline CDR1 is LNHDA and CDR2 SQIVND (reference sequence). In DNA, the CDR3 is TGTGCCAGTAGAGGACAGGCAGGGGGCTACGCTCAGCCCCAGCATTTT. Translated: CASRGQAGGYAQPQHF.

The chain uses TRBV21-1 and TRBJ2-7; TRBD2 is taken as the D call from the table, unchecked against the DNA. TRBV21-1 is reported as a pseudogene. The CDR3 is 15 residues long. CDR3: CASCSWTSVPYEQYF. CDR3 bases: TGTGCCAGCTGTAGTTGGACTAGCGTCCCCTACGAGCAGTACTTC.

The chain carries TRBV11-2 and TRBJ2-5; 7 bases fit TRBD2. CDR1 SGHAT and CDR2 FQNNGV come from the germline V gene. The CDR3 is 16 residues long. After removal of 2 bases from V and 3 bases from J, the junction contained 9 bases not matched to a gene. CDR3 nucleotide sequence: TGTGCCAGCAGCTTAAAGGTGGGCGGGAGTGAAGAGACCCAGTACTTC. Residues: CASSLKVGGSEETQYF.

This sequence joins TRBV5-1 and TRBJ1-5, with D perhaps TRBD1 (5 bases). CDR1 and CDR2 (germline): SGHRS, YFSETQ. V was pared by 0 bases and J by 7 bases, with 14 bases between. The CDR3 is 15 residues long. This CDR3 reads CASSLGGRSTQPQHF. CDR3 in DNA: TGCGCCAGCAGCTTGGGGGGCAGGTCAACGCAGCCCCAGCATTTT.

This clone was seen a few times. The chain uses TRBV19 and TRBJ1-1; 8 nucleotides agree with TRBD1. Germline assignment: CDR1 LNHDA and CDR2 SQIVND (reference sequence). Trimming at V came to 3 bases and at J to 4 bases, leaving 7 bases not matched to a gene. There are 15 residues in the CDR3. The CDR3, as DNA: TGTGCCAGTAGTATCGGACAGGGCAGGGTCACTGAAGCTTTCTTT. Its protein is CASSIGQGRVTEAFF.

The CDR3 sequence is CASNSEMFAGYTF. CDR3 sequence (DNA): TGTGCCAGCAATTCGGAGATGTTCGCCGGCTACACCTTC. The chain links TRBV28 to TRBJ1-2, with D unclear. This CDR3 has 13 residues. Trimming took off 7 bases at V and 8 bases at J, with 17 bases between the two ends. From germline, CDR1 is MDHEN and CDR2 SYDVKM.

This sequence joins TRBV9 and TRBJ1-2; tentative D call: TRBD1 (6 bases). Germline V gene lookup returns CDR1 SGDLS and CDR2 YYNGEE. Between the trimmed V and J ends, which lost 0 bases and 5 bases, there was a span of 14 bases. CDR3 size: 15 residues. CDR3 residues: CASSVESKRGYGYTF. CDR3 bases: TGTGCCAGCAGCGTAGAGTCGAAAAGGGGGTATGGCTACACCTTC. Full variable domain (outside the CDR3, taken from reference TRBV9 and TRBJ1-2): DSGVTQTPKHLITATGQRVTLRCSPRSGDLSVYWYQQSLDQGLQFLIQYYNGEERAKGNILERFSAQQFPDLHSELNLSSLELGDSALYFCASSVESKRGYGYTFGSGTRLTVV.

J is TRBJ2-7 and V is TRBV5-1; no reliable D call. There are 13 residues in the CDR3. Germline V gene sequence: CDR1 SGHRS, CDR2 YFSETQ. V lost 0 bases, J lost 5 bases, and 9 bases lay in between. The CDR3 region has the DNA TGCGCCAGCAGCTTGGCCAGGTGGGACGAGCAGTACTTC. Its protein is CASSLARWDEQYF. Based on the CDR3 plus reference TRBV5-1 and TRBJ2-7, the full variable domain is KAGVTQTPRYLIKTRGQQVTLSCSPISGHRSVSWYQQTPGQGLQFLFEYFSETQRNKGNFPGRFSGRQFSNSRSEMNVSTLELGDSALYLCASSLARWDEQYFGPGTRLTVT.

This rearrangement joins TRBV4-3 to TRBJ2-1; the match to TRBD2 covers 10 bases. J lost 6 bases, V lost 2 bases, and 4 bases had no gene match. Germline V gives CDR1 LGHNA, CDR2 YSLEER. The CDR3 sequence is 15 residues long. CDR3 loop: CASSQLAGVFNEQFF. In DNA form, the CDR3 reads TGCGCCAGCAGCCAACTAGCGGGAGTCTTCAATGAGCAGTTCTTC.

This rearrangement joins TRBV7-3 to TRBJ1-1; tentative D call: TRBD1 (5 bases). CDR3 length equals 13 residues. V lost 5 bases and J lost 0, with 7 bases in between. Germline loops: CDR1 SGHTA, CDR2 FQGTGA. The CDR3 is CASSRQMNTEAFF. For the CDR3, the DNA is TGTGCCAGCAGCCGACAGATGAACACTGAAGCTTTCTTT.

The chain carries TRBV5-1 and TRBJ2-2; TRBD1 agrees at 8 bases. V dropped 3 bases and J dropped 3; count of bases not matched to a gene: 7. The CDR3 extends over 16 amino acids. The germline V gene has CDR1 SGHRS and CDR2 YFSETQ. The CDR3 sequence is CASSWRTGSDTGELFF. CDR3 in DNA: TGCGCCAGCAGCTGGCGGACAGGGTCGGACACCGGGGAGCTGTTTTTT.

Comments on this clone: Within the sample, other DNA sequences also encode this same CDR3. The chain combines TRBV7-9 with TRBJ1-1; maybe TRBD1 (6 bases). Trimming took off 6 bases at V and 2 bases at J, with 13 bases between the two ends. Per the germline V gene, CDR1 is SEHNR and CDR2 is FQNEAQ (reference sequence). CDR3 length: 14 amino acids. The CDR3 loop is CASSQQGGNTEAFF. CDR3 nucleotides: TGTGCCAGCAGTCAGCAAGGGGGAAACACTGAAGCTTTCTTT.